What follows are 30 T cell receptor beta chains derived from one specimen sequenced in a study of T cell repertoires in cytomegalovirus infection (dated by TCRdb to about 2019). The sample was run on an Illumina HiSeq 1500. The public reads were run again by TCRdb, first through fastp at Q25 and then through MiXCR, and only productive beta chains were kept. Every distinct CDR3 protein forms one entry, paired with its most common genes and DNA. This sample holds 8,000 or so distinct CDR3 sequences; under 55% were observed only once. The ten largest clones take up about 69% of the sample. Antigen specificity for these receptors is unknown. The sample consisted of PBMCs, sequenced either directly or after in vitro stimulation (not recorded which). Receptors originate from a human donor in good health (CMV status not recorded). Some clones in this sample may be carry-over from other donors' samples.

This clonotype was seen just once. CDR3 in DNA: TGTGCCAGCAGCGCCAGGGCAGAGGGCAACTATGGCTACACCTTC. This codes for CASSARAEGNYGYTF. This chain connects TRBV7-9 to TRBJ1-2, with D possibly matching TRBD1 (5 bases). CDR3 length equals 15 residues. Per the germline V gene, CDR1 is SEHNR and CDR2 is FQNEAQ (reference sequence). V dropped 5 bases and J dropped 2 bases, with 15 bases sitting between them.

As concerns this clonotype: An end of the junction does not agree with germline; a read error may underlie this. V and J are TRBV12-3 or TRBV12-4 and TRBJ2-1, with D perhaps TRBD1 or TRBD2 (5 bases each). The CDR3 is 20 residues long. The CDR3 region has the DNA TGTGCCAGCAGCTCCCTACGCCTCCTTGGGGGAGAACGGTCCTCCAATGAGCAGTTCTTC. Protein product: CASSSLRLLGGERSSNEQFF.

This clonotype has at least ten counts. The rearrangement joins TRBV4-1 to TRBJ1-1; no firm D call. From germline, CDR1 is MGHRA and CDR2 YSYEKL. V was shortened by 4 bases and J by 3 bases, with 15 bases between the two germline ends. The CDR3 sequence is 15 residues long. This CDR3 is CASSPGVGSYTEAFF. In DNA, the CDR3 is TGCGCCAGCAGCCCCGGGGTAGGGAGTTACACTGAAGCTTTCTTT.

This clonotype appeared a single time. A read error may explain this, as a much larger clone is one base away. The CDR3 protein is CASSLDSREISPLHF. CDR3 nucleotide sequence: TGTGCCAGCAGTTTAGACAGCCGAGAAATTTCACCCCTCCACTTT. The V gene is TRBV12-3 or TRBV12-4, the J gene TRBJ1-6; D is unclear. This CDR3 has 15 amino acids. V was shortened by 1 base and J by 9 bases, with 13 bases between the two germline ends.

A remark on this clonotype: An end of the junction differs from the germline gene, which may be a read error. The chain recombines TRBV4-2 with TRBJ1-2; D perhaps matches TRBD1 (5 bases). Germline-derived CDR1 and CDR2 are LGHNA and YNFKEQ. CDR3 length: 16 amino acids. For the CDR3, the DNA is TGTGCCAGCAGCCAAGGATCCGGACATGGACACTATGGCTCCCCCTTC. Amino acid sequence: CASSQGSGHGHYGSPF.

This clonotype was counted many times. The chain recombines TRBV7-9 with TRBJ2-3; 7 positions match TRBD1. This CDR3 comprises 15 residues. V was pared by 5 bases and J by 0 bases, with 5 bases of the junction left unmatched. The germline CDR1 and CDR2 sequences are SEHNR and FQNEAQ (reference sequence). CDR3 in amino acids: CASSADRDSTDTQYF. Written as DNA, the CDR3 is TGTGCCAGCAGCGCCGACAGGGATAGCACAGATACGCAGTATTTT.

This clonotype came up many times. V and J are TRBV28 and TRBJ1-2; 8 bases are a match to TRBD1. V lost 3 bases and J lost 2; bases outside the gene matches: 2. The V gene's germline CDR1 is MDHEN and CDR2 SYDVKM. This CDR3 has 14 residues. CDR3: CASSFAGGNYGYTF. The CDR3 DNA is TGTGCCAGCAGTTTCGCAGGGGGCAACTATGGCTACACCTTC.

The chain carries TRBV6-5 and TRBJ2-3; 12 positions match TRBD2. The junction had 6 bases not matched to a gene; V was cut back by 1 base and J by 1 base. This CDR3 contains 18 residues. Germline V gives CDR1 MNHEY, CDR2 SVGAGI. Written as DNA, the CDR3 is TGTGCCAGCAGTTACTGGGCTAGCGGGAGGGCCGGCACAGATACGCAGTATTTT. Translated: CASSYWASGRAGTDTQYF.

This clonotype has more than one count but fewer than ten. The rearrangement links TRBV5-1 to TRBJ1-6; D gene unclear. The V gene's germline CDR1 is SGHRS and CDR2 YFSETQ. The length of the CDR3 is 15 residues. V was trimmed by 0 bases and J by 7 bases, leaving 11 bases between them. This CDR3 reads CASSLASGNNSPLHF. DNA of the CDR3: TGCGCCAGCAGCTTGGCCAGTGGGAACAATTCACCCCTCCACTTT.

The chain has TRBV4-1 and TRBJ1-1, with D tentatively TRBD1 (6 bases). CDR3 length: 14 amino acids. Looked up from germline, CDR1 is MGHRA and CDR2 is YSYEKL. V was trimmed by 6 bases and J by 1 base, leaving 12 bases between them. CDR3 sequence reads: CASRDTTGNTEAFF. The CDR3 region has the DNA TGCGCCAGCAGAGACACGACAGGGAACACTGAAGCTTTCTTT.

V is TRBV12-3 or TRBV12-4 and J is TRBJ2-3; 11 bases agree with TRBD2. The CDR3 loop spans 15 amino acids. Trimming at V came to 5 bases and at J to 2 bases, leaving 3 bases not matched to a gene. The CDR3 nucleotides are TGTGCCAGCAGTCAGACTAGCGGGGCCACAGATACGCAGTATTTT. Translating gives CASSQTSGATDTQYF.

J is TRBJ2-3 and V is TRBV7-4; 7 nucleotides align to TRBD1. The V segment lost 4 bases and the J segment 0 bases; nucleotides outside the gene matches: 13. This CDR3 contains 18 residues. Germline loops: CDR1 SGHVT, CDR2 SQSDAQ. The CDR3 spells CASSSYKTGRTSTDTQYF. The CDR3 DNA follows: TGTGCCAGCAGCTCCTACAAGACAGGGAGAACTAGCACAGATACGCAGTATTTT.

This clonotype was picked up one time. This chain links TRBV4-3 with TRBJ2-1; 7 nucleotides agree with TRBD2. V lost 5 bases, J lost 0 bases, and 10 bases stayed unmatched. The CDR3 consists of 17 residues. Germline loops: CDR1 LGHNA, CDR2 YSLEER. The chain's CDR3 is CASSGGGVASSYNEQFF. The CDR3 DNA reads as TGCGCCAGCAGCGGGGGGGGAGTAGCGAGCTCCTACAATGAGCAGTTCTTC.

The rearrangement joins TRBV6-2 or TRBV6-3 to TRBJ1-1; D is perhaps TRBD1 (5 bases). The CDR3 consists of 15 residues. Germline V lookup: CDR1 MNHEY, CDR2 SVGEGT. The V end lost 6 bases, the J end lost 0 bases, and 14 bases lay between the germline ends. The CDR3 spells CASRGPPPLNTEAFF. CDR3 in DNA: TGTGCCAGCAGGGGACCGCCCCCCTTGAACACTGAAGCTTTCTTT.

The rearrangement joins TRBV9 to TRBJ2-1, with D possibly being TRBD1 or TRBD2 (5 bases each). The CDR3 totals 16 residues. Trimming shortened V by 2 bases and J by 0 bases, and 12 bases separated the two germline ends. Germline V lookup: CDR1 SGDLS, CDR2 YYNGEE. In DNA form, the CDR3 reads TGTGCCAGCAGCGTCCGGGACCGGAGCTCCTACAATGAGCAGTTCTTC. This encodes CASSVRDRSSYNEQFF.

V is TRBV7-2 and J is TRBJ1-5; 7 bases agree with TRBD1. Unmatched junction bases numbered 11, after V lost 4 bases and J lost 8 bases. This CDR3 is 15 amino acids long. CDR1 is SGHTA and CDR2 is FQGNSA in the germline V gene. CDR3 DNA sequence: TGTGCCAGCAGCTCCCAAGGACAGGTTACCGAGCCCCAGCATTTT. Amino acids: CASSSQGQVTEPQHF.

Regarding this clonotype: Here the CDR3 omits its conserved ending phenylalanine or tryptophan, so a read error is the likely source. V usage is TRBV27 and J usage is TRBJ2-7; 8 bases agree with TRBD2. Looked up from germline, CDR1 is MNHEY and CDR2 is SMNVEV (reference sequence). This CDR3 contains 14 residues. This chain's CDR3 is CALSFKAGGYDQYS. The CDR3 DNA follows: TGTGCCCTCAGTTTTAAGGCGGGAGGCTACGATCAGTACTCC.

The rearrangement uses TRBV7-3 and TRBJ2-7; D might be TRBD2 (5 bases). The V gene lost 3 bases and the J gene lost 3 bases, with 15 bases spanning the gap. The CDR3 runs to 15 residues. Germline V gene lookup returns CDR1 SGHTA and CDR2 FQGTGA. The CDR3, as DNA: TGTGCCAGCAGCTTGGACTTTTTTTTGATCTACGAGCAGTACTTC. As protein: CASSLDFFLIYEQYF.

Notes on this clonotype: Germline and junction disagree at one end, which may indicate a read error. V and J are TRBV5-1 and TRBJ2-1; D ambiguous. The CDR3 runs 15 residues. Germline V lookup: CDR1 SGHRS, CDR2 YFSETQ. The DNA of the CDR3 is TGCGCCAGCATCTGGGTGGCACCCCAATACAATGAGCCGTTCTTC. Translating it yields CASIWVAPQYNEPFF.

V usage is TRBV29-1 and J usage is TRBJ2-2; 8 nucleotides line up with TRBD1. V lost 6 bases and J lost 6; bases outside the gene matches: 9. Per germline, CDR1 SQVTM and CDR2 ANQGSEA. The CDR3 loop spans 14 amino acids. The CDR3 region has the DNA TGCAGCGTGACCGGGACAGGTGCGGCCGGGGAGCTGTTTTTT. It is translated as CSVTGTGAAGELFF.

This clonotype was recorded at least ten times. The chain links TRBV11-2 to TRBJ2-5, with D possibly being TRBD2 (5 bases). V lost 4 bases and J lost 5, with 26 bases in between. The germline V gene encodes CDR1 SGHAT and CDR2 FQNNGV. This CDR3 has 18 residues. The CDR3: CASSSPVSRVGMRETQYF. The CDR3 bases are TGTGCCAGCAGCTCCCCGGTTTCGCGGGTGGGTATGAGGGAGACCCAGTACTTC.

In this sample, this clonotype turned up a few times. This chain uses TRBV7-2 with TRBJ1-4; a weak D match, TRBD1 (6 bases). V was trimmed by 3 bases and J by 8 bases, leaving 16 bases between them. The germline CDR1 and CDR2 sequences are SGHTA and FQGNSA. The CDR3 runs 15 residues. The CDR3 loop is CASSFMGGPGEKLFF. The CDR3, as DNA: TGTGCCAGCAGCTTCATGGGGGGGCCAGGAGAAAAACTGTTTTTT.

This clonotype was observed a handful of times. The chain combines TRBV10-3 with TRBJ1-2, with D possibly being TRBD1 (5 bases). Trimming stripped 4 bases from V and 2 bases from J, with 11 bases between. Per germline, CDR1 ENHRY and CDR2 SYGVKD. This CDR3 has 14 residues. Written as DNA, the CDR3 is TGTGCCATCAGTGGTGGGGCCCTAAACTATGGCTACACCTTC. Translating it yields CAISGGALNYGYTF.

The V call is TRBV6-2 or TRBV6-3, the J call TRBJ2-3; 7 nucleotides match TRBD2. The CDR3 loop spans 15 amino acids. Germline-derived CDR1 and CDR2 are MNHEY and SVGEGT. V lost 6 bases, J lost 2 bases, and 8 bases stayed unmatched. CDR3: CASRGTTRTTDTQYF. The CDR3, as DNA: TGTGCCAGCAGAGGGACTACTCGAACCACAGATACGCAGTATTTT.

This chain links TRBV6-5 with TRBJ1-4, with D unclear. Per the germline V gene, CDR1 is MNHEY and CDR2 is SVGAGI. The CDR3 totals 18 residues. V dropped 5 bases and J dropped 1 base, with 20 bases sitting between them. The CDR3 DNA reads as TGTGCCAGCAGTGAAGCACCCAGCGGAGTCGGAACTAATGAAAAACTGTTTTTT. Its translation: CASSEAPSGVGTNEKLFF.

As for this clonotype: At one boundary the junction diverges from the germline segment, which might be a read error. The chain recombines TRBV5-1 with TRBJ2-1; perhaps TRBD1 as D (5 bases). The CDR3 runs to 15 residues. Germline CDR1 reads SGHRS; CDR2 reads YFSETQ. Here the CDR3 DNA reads TGTGCCAGGAGCTTGTTCTCGACAGCGTGCAATGAGCAGTTCTTC. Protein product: CARSLFSTACNEQFF.

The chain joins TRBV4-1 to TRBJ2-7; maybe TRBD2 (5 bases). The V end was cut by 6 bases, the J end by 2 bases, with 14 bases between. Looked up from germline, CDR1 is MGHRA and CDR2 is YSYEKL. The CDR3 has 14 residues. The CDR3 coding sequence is TGCGCCAGCAGTCCTACGGGGTCCACCTACGAGCAGTACTTC. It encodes CASSPTGSTYEQYF.

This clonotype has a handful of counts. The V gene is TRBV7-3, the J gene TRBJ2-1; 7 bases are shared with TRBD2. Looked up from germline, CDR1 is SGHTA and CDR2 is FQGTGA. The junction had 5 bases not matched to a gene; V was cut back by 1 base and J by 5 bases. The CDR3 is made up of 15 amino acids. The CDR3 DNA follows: TGTGCCAGCAGCTTAATGCGGAGCGGGAACAATGAGCAGTTCTTC. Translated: CASSLMRSGNNEQFF.

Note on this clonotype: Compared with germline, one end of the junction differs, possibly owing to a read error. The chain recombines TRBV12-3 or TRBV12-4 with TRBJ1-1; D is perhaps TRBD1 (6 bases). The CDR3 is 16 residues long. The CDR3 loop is CASSLRYSKQGTEAVF. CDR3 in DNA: TGTGCCAGCAGCCTAAGGTATTCCAAACAGGGCACTGAAGCTGTCTTT.

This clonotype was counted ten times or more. This CDR3 is CASSSTDSPTYEQYF. The CDR3 region has the DNA TGCGCCAGCAGTTCGACAGATTCCCCAACCTACGAGCAGTACTTC. The rearrangement uses TRBV5-1 and TRBJ2-7; possible D gene TRBD1, 5 bases. In germline, CDR1 is SGHRS, CDR2 YFSETQ. The CDR3 covers 15 residues. Trimming pared 5 bases from V and 2 bases from J, leaving 17 bases between.